The 23 T cell receptor beta chains listed next were all sequenced from one sample in a study of blood T cell repertoires in COVID-19. Profiled with immunoSEQ multiplex PCR; TCRdb holds only in-frame clones, not every one. This table holds 250,000 to 400,000 clones, about 90% found once. What was sequenced was peripheral blood. The receptors originated from a woman between 25 and 40 years old with COVID-19, enrolled during active disease.

This clone has just a few counts. J is TRBJ1-2 and V is TRBV6-6; 7 bases agree with TRBD1. The CDR3 is made up of 12 amino acids. Germline lookup yields CDR1 MNHNY and CDR2 SVGAGI (reference sequence). V lost 4 bases and J lost 8; bases outside the gene matches: 4. CDR3 loop: CASSSYRGGYTF. In DNA, the CDR3 is TGTGCCAGCAGTTCTTACAGGGGAGGCTACACCTTC.

This clone was counted only a few times. V and J are TRBV2 and TRBJ1-5; possible D gene TRBD1, 6 bases. Germline V CDR1 and CDR2: SNHLY, FYNNEI. This CDR3 spans 15 amino acids. Trimming stripped 6 bases from V and 3 bases from J, with 15 bases between. This CDR3 reads CASRGLGTLNQPQHF. The CDR3 DNA reads TGTGCCAGCAGGGGATTGGGGACACTCAATCAGCCCCAGCATTTT.

This clone turned up a few times. The gene calls are TRBV18 and TRBJ2-1; D may be TRBD1 (6 bases). The V and J ends lost 2 bases and 2 bases respectively, with 7 bases between them. Looked up from germline, CDR1 is KGHSH and CDR2 is LQKENI. The CDR3 consists of 14 residues. The CDR3 nucleotides read TGTGCCAGCTCACCAGGGGGCACCTACAATGAGCAGTTCTTC. It specifies CASSPGGTYNEQFF.

This chain connects TRBV29-1 to TRBJ1-1, with 8 bases that match TRBD1. The CDR3 has 13 residues. Germline CDR1 reads SQVTM; CDR2 reads ANQGSEA. The ends lost 6 bases at V and 5 bases at J; junction bases unmatched: 8. In nucleotides, the CDR3 is TGCAGCGTCCAAACAGGGGGTAATACTGAAGCTTTCTTT. Encoded protein: CSVQTGGNTEAFF.

J is TRBJ1-1 and V is TRBV29-1; possibly TRBD1 for D (5 bases). CDR1 and CDR2 from the germline V gene are SQVTM and ANQGSEA. The V end lost 0 bases, the J end lost 10 bases, and 12 bases lay between the germline ends. The CDR3 totals 12 residues. DNA for the CDR3: TGCAGCGTTGAAGAGCGGGGACGGGGAGCTTTCTTT. It yields the protein CSVEERGRGAFF.

The chain joins TRBV19 to TRBJ2-7, with 9 bases aligning to TRBD2. V lost 3 bases to trimming and J lost 3 bases; unmatched junction nucleotides: 3. From germline, CDR1 is LNHDA and CDR2 SQIVND (reference sequence). This CDR3 comprises 14 residues. The CDR3 DNA is TGTGCCAGTAGTATGGCTAGCGGGGACTACGAGCAGTACTTC. Translation: CASSMASGDYEQYF.

The genes are TRBV5-1 and TRBJ1-2; D not certain. Germline values: CDR1 SGHRS, CDR2 YFSETQ. This CDR3 comprises 12 residues. V lost 6 bases to trimming and J lost 8 bases, with 14 bases between them. The CDR3 sequence: CASTGRNGGYTF. The DNA for the CDR3 is TGCGCCAGCACGGGGAGGAATGGGGGCTACACCTTC.

This clone was detected once. The gene calls are TRBV12-3 or TRBV12-4 and TRBJ1-1, with D maybe TRBD1 (6 bases). Trimming left V 2 bases short and J 3 bases short, with 7 bases between. The CDR3 covers 13 residues. The DNA of the CDR3 is TGTGCCAGCAGTTTATCAGGGGACACTGAAGCTTTCTTT. Its translation is CASSLSGDTEAFF.

This clone was counted between two and nine times. J is TRBJ2-7 and V is TRBV11-2, with 10 positions matching TRBD2. Looked up from germline, CDR1 is SGHAT and CDR2 is FQNNGV. The CDR3 consists of 16 residues. V lost 5 bases and J lost 0; bases outside the gene matches: 7. DNA for the CDR3: TGTGCCAGCAGCGTTTTTCCTAGCGGGGGCTCCTACGAGCAGTACTTC. Translated: CASSVFPSGGSYEQYF.

This chain links TRBV3-1 (or the pseudogene TRBV3-2) with TRBJ2-5, with D perhaps TRBD1 (5 bases). V gave up 4 bases and J gave up 0 bases, with 12 bases separating them. CDR3 length: 15 residues. Looked up from germline, CDR1 is LGHDT and CDR2 is YNNKEL (reference sequence). The CDR3 nucleotides read TGTGCCAGCAGCCCGACAGCGAGTAACCAAGAGACCCAGTACTTC. It encodes CASSPTASNQETQYF.

The chain employs TRBV6-5 and TRBJ2-7; 11 nucleotides match TRBD2. J lost 3 bases, V lost 7 bases, and 5 bases had no gene match. Looked up from germline, CDR1 is MNHEY and CDR2 is SVGAGI. CDR3 size: 14 residues. CDR3 coding DNA: TGTGCCAGCACACGACTAGCGGGATTCTACGAGCAGTACTTC. This sequence encodes CASTRLAGFYEQYF.

In regard to this clone: This CDR3 is also generated by other DNA sequences in the sample. The DNA for the CDR3 is TGTGCCAGCAGCAGCGGGGCGAACACCGGGGAGCTGTTTTTT. This codes for CASSSGANTGELFF. This sequence joins TRBV2 and TRBJ2-2; TRBD2 agrees at 7 bases. In germline, CDR1 is SNHLY, CDR2 FYNNEI. CDR3 length equals 14 residues. The V gene end was trimmed by 6 bases and the J gene end by 0 bases; junction bases not matched to a gene: 1. Together with reference TRBV2 and TRBJ2-2, the CDR3 gives the full variable domain: EPEVTQTPSHQVTQMGQEVILRCVPISNHLYFYWYRQILGQKVEFLVSFYNNEISEKSEIFDDQFSVERPDGSNFTLKIRSTKLEDSAMYFCASSSGANTGELFFGEGSRLTVL.

The chain joins TRBV18 to TRBJ1-1; 8 bases are shared with TRBD1. Germline V CDR1 and CDR2: KGHSH, LQKENI. V shed 3 bases and J 3 bases; nucleotides not matched to a gene: 3. CDR3 length equals 14 residues. The CDR3 DNA sequence: TGTGCCAGCTCACCCCAGGGGGCGGACACTGAAGCTTTCTTT. Protein sequence: CASSPQGADTEAFF.

V is TRBV28 and J is TRBJ1-5; unclear D gene. Germline assignment: CDR1 MDHEN and CDR2 SYDVKM. Trimming pared 2 bases from V and 6 bases from J, leaving 11 bases between. The CDR3 spans 14 residues. Written as DNA, the CDR3 is TGTGCCAGCAGTTTAGAGAGCAGGCTTCAGCCCCAGCATTTT. Translation: CASSLESRLQPQHF.

The V gene is TRBV12-3 or TRBV12-4, the J gene TRBJ2-3; no clear D gene. V was trimmed by 6 bases and J by 2 bases, leaving 6 bases between them. This CDR3 is 12 amino acids long. This CDR3 is CASSPITDTQYF. CDR3 nucleotide sequence: TGTGCCAGCAGCCCAATCACAGATACGCAGTATTTT.

CDR3 residues: CASSYGRGRGWTEAFF. In DNA, the CDR3 is TGTGCCAGCAGTTACGGGCGCGGCAGGGGATGGACTGAAGCTTTCTTT. The genes are TRBV6-5 and TRBJ1-1, with a tentative D call TRBD1 (6 bases). The CDR3 totals 16 residues. Germline lookup yields CDR1 MNHEY and CDR2 SVGAGI. Trimming removed 2 bases from V and 5 bases from J, with 18 bases in between.

CDR3 loop: CAWVKSGAGNTIYF. In DNA form, the CDR3 reads TGTGCCTGGGTCAAAAGCGGGGCTGGAAACACCATATATTTT. The genes are TRBV30 and TRBJ1-3; D ambiguous. From germline, CDR1 is GTSNPN and CDR2 SVGIG (reference sequence). This CDR3 comprises 14 residues. Trimming left V 5 bases short and J 2 bases short, with 13 bases between. Looking up the rest from reference TRBV30 and TRBJ1-3 gives the full variable domain: SQTIHQWPATLVQPVGSPLSLECTVEGTSNPNLYWYRQAAGRGLQLLFYSVGIGQISSEVPQNLSASRPQDRQFILSSKKLLLSDSGFYLCAWVKSGAGNTIYFGEGSWLTVV.

This chain links TRBV6-5 with TRBJ1-1; D perhaps matches TRBD1 (6 bases). This CDR3 spans 13 amino acids. Germline CDR1 and CDR2: MNHEY and SVGAGI. The V end was cut by 0 bases, the J end by 7 bases, with 9 bases between. Here the CDR3 DNA reads TGTGCCAGCAGTTACTCGATAGGGGGTGAAGCTTTCTTT. Its protein product is CASSYSIGGEAFF.

This clone was counted once. This chain links TRBV21-1 with TRBJ1-2. TRBV21-1 is described as a pseudogene. This CDR3 has 15 amino acids. CDR3 residues: CASSKGEDASYGYTF. The CDR3 bases are TGTGCCAGCAGCAAAGGGGAGGACGCCTCCTATGGCTACACCTTC.

The rearrangement joins TRBV10-3 to TRBJ1-2; 9 bases align to TRBD1. V shed 7 bases, J shed 3 bases, and the junction held 6 bases outside the gene matches. CDR1 ENHRY and CDR2 SYGVKD come from the germline V gene. The CDR3 extends over 14 amino acids. The CDR3 sequence is CAIKGTGYDYGYTF. The CDR3 region has the DNA TGTGCCATCAAAGGGACAGGGTACGACTATGGCTACACCTTC.

The sample holds one count of this clone. The genes are TRBV7-6 and TRBJ2-7, with 7 bases matching TRBD2. Germline CDR1 is SGHVS and CDR2 is FNYEAQ. CDR3 length: 15 residues. Trimming at V came to 5 bases and at J to 2 bases, leaving 9 bases not matched to a gene. CDR3 loop: CASSPLAGLAYEQYF. The CDR3 DNA follows: TGTGCCAGCAGCCCCCTAGCAGGACTAGCCTACGAGCAGTACTTC.

The V gene is TRBV7-9, the J gene TRBJ1-5; D is uncertain. This CDR3 region has 13 residues. Germline V gene sequence: CDR1 SEHNR, CDR2 FQNEAQ (reference sequence). Trimming pared 5 bases from V and 5 bases from J, leaving 10 bases between. The CDR3 protein is CASSPTGDQPQHF. In DNA, the CDR3 is TGTGCCAGCAGCCCCACCGGGGATCAGCCCCAGCATTTT.

Only a few counts were recorded for this clone. The chain uses TRBV25-1 and TRBJ2-7, with D maybe TRBD1 (7 bases). The CDR3 loop spans 15 amino acids. V shed 1 base and J shed 2 bases, with 12 bases lying between them. CDR1 is MGHDK, CDR2 SYGVNS, per germline. The CDR3 loop reads CASSESGDRAYEQYF. DNA of the CDR3: TGTGCCAGCAGTGAATCGGGGGACAGAGCCTACGAGCAGTACTTC.